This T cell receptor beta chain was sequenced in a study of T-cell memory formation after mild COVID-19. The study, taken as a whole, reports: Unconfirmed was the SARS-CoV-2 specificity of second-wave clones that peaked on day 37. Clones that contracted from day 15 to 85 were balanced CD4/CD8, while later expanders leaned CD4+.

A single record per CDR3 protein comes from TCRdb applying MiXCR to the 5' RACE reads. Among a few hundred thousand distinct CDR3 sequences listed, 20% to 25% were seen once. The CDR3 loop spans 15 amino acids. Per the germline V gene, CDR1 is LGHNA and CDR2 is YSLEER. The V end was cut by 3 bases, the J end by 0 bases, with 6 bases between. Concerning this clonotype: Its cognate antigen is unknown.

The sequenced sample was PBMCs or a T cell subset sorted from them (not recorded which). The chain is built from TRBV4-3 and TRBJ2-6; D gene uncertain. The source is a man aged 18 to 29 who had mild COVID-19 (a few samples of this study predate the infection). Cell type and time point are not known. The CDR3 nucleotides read TGCGCCAGCAGCCACAGGATCTCTGGGGCCAACGTCCTGACTTTC. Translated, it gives CASSHRISGANVLTF.